The source of this TCR beta chain is a study of shared clonotypes between healthy human individuals. Libraries were prepared by immunoSEQ multiplex PCR; TCRdb keeps only in-frame clonotypes and omits some of them. The profile shows around 1,900,000 clones, around 95% of them singletons. Terminally differentiated effector memory CD45RA+ cells were excluded by CCR7 positive selection of CD45RO-negative cells. Findings and limits, study-wide: Sorted-subset sequencing, rarefaction showed, was incomplete despite large depth.

Germline CDR1 is MNHEY and CDR2 is SMNVEV (reference sequence). The CDR3 length is 15 residues. The V end was cut by 4 bases, the J end by 6 bases, with 19 bases between. Details on this clone: The antigen is not known.

The sequenced sample was naive CD8+ T cells from PBMCs. The TCR originated in a man in his late teens or twenties in good health. Some clones in this sample may be carry-over from other donors' samples. The chain has TRBV27 and TRBJ2-7; D is possibly TRBD2 (6 bases). This CDR3 is CASSSLEGLQVEQYF. The CDR3 DNA follows: TGTGCCAGCAGTTCACTGGAGGGCCTTCAGGTCGAGCAGTACTTC.